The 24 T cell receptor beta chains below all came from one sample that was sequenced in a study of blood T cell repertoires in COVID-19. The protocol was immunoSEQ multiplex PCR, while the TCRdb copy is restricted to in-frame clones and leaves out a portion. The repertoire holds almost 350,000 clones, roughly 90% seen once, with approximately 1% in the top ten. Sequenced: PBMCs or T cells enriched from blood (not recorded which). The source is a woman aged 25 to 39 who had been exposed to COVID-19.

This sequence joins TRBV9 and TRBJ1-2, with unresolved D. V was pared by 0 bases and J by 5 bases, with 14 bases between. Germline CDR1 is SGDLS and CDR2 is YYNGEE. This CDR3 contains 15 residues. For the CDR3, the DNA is TGTGCCAGCAGCGTAGAATGGGCAGGAAGATATGGCTACACCTTC. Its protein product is CASSVEWAGRYGYTF.

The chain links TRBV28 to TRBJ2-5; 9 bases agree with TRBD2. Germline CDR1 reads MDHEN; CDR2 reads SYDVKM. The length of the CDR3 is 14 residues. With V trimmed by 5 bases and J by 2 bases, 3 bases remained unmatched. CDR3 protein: CASSLAGRQETQYF. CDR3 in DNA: TGTGCCAGCAGTCTAGCGGGGCGGCAAGAGACCCAGTACTTC.

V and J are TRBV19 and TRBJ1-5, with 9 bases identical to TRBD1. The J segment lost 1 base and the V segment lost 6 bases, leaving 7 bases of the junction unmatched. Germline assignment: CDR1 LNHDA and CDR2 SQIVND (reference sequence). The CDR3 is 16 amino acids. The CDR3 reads CASRRTGDESNQPQHF. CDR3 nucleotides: TGTGCCAGTAGAAGGACAGGGGATGAGAGCAATCAGCCCCAGCATTTT. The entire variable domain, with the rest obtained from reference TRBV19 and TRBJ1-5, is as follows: DGGITQSPKYLFRKEGQNVTLSCEQNLNHDAMYWYRQDPGQGLRLIYYSQIVNDFQKGDIAEGYSVSREKKESFPLTVTSAQKNPTAFYLCASRRTGDESNQPQHFGDGTRLSIL.

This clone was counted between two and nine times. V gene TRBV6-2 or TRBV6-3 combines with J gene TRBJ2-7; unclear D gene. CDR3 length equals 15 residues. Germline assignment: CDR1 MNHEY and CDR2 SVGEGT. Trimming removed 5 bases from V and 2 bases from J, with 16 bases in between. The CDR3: CASSLSSKGAYEQYF. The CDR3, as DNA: TGTGCCAGCAGTCTTAGCTCTAAAGGAGCCTACGAGCAGTACTTC.

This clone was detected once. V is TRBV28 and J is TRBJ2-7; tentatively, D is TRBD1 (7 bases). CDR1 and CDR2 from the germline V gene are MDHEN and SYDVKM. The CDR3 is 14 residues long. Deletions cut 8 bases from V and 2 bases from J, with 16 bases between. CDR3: CASLSRGETYEQYF. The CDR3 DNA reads TGTGCCAGCCTTAGCAGGGGGGAAACCTACGAGCAGTACTTC.

The CDR3 DNA is TGTGCCTCAACCGGGGTCCTAGCCAAAAACATTCAGTACTTC. Translated: CASTGVLAKNIQYF. The gene calls are TRBV11-3 and TRBJ2-4; perhaps TRBD2 as D (5 bases). Germline V gene data show CDR1 as SGHNT and CDR2 as YENEEA. V was clipped by 11 bases and J by 0 bases, with 14 bases between them. This CDR3 contains 14 residues.

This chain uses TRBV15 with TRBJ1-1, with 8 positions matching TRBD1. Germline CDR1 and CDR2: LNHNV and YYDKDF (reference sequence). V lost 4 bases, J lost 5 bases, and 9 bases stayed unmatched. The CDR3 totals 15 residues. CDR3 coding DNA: TGTGCCACCAGCAACGGACAGGGCAGAGGAACTGAAGCTTTCTTT. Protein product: CATSNGQGRGTEAFF.

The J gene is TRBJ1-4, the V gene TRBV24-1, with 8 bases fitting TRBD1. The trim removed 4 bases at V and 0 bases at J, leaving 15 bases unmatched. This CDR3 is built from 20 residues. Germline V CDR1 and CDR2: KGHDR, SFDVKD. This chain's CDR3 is CATSDQSGQGRVSTNEKLFF. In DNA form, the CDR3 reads TGTGCCACCAGTGACCAAAGCGGACAGGGAAGGGTGTCAACTAATGAAAAACTGTTTTTT.

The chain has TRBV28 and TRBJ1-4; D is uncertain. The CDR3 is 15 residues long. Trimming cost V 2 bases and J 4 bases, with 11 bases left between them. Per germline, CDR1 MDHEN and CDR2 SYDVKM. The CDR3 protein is CASSLESGFNEKLFF. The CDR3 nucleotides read TGTGCCAGCAGTTTAGAATCGGGGTTTAATGAAAAACTGTTTTTT.

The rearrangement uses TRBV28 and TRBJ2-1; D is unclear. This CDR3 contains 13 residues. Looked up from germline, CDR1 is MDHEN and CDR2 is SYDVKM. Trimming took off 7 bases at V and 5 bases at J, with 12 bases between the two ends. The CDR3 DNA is TGTGCCAGCACCCGGCAGGCCCACAATGAGCAGTTCTTC. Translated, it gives CASTRQAHNEQFF.

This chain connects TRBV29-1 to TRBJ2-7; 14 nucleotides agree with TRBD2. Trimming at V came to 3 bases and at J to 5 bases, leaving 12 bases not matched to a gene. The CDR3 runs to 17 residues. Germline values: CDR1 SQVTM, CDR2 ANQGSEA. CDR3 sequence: CSVEAGTSGRRDDEQYF. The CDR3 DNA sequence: TGCAGCGTTGAGGCGGGGACTAGCGGGAGACGGGATGACGAGCAGTACTTC.

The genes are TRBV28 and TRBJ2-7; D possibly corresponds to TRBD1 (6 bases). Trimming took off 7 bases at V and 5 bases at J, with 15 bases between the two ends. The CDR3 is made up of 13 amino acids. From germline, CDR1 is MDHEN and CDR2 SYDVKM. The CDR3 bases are TGTGCCAGCATTGGACAGCTCGGGAACGAGCAGTACTTC. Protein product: CASIGQLGNEQYF.

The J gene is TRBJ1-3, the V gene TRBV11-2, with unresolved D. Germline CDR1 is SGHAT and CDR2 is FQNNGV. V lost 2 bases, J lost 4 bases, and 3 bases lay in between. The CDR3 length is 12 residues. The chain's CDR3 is CASSLLGNTIYF. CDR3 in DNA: TGTGCCAGCAGCTTATTAGGAAACACCATATATTTT.

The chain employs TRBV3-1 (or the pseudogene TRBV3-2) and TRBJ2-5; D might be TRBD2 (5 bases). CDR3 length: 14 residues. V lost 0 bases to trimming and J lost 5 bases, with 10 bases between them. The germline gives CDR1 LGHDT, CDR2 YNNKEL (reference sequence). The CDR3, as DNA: TGTGCCAGCAGCCAAGAAGGTAGGGAGGAGACCCAGTACTTC. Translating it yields CASSQEGREETQYF.

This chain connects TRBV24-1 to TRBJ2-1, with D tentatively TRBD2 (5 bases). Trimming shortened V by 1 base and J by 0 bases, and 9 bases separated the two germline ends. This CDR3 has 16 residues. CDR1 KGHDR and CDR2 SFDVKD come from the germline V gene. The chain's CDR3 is CATSDFRESSYNEQFF. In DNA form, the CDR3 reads TGTGCCACCAGTGATTTTAGGGAGAGCTCCTACAATGAGCAGTTCTTC.

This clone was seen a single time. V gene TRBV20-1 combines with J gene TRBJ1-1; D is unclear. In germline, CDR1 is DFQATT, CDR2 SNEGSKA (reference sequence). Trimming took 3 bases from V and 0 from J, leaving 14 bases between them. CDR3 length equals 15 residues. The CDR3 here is CSASRRVVMNTEAFF. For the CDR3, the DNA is TGCAGTGCTAGTCGGAGGGTGGTTATGAACACTGAAGCTTTCTTT.

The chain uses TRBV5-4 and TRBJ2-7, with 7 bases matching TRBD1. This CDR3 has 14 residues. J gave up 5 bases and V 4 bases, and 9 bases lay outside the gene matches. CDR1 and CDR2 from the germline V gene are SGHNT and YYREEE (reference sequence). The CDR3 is CASSPPDRDHEQYF. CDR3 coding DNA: TGTGCCAGCAGCCCGCCAGACAGGGACCACGAGCAGTACTTC.

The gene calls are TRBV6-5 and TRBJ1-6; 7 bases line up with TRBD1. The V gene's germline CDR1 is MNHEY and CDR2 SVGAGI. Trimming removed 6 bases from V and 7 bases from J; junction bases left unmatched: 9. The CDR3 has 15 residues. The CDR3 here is CASSKPGTENSPLHF. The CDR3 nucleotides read TGTGCCAGCAGCAAACCCGGGACAGAGAATTCACCCCTCCACTTT.

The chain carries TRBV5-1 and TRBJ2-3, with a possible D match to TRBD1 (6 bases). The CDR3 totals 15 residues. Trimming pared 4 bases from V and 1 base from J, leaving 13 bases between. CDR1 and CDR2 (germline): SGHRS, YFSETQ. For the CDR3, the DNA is TGCGCCAGCAGCCATCAGGGGCTAGGCACAGATACGCAGTATTTT. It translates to CASSHQGLGTDTQYF.

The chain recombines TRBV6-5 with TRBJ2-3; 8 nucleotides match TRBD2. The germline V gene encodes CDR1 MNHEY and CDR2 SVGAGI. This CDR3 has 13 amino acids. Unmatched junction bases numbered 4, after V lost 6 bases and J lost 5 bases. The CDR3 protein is CASSGRALDTQYF. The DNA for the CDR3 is TGTGCCAGCAGCGGGAGGGCCCTAGATACGCAGTATTTT.

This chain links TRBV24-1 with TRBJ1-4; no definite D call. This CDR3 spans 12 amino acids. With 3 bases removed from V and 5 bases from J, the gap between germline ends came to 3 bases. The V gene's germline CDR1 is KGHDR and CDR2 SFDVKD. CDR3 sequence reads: CATSDPNEKLFF. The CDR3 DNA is TGTGCCACCAGTGATCCGAATGAAAAACTGTTTTTT.

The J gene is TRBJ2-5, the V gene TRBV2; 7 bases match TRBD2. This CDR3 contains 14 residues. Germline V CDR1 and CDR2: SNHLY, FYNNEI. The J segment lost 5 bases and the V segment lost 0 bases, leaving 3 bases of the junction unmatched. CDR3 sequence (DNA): TGTGCCAGCAGTGAAGCAGCGGGGTTGGAGACCCAGTACTTC. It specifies CASSEAAGLETQYF.

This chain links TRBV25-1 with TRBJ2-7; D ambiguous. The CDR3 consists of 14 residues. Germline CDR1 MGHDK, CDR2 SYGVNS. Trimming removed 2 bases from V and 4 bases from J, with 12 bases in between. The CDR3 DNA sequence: TGTGCCAGCAGTGAAGGCTCAGGATGGTACGAGCAGTACTTC. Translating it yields CASSEGSGWYEQYF.

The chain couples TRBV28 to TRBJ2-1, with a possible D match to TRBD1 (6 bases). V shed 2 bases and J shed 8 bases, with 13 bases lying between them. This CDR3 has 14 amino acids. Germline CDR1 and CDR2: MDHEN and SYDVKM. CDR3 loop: CASSLRGRGYEQFF. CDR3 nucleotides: TGTGCCAGCAGTTTAAGGGGCAGGGGTTATGAGCAGTTCTTC.